This T cell receptor beta chain is from a study of blood T cell repertoires in COVID-19. The wider study: PBMCs, B-cell-depleted T cells, or T cells were the source of the cDNA or gDNA that made up the material.

CDR3 size: 13 residues. CDR1 and CDR2 (germline): MNHNS, SASEGT. Between the trimmed V and J ends, which lost 4 bases and 6 bases, there was a span of 12 bases. Per the authors' pipeline: The authors estimated nucleated cell counts from reference gene primer amplification. Sequencing was performed with immunoSEQ multiplex PCR; in TCRdb, only in-frame clones are kept and a portion is missing. V, J and clone size reflect that table, while D and trimming were determined from the DNA. The sample consists of over 100,000 clones, more than 75% of them appearing once. Sequenced sample: peripheral blood. V and J are TRBV6-1 and TRBJ1-1; D gene unclear. This receptor was obtained from a man aged 55 to 69 with active or convalescent COVID-19. The DNA of the CDR3 is TGTGCCAGCAGTGCCGCTCGCCAGTCTGAAGCTTTCTTT. This translates into CASSAARQSEAFF.